One T cell receptor beta chain is described in this entry. This clonotype was found many times. Its antigen specificity is not known. Base quality data are lacking; no much larger clone is found one base away. The CDR3 contains 13 residues, cysteine and phenylalanine counted. The sequence is cut down to CDR3 DNA, 39 bases in frame from base 1. Taken from the germline V gene, the CDR1 and CDR2 loops are SGHDN and FVKESK. Trimming takes 3 bases from V and 5 bases from J, and the germline ends sit 8 bases apart. Stable hyperthyroidism was defined as no progression to ophthalmopathy within 18 months of follow-up. Patients with hyperthyroidism were aged 18 to 65 years, had been newly diagnosed, and had a disease duration of less than 2 months. Patients with other autoimmune diseases, uncontrolled infections, pregnancy or lactation were excluded from the study. Clinical symptoms, serum thyroxine, TRAb, thyroid ultrasound and orbital computed tomography were used for diagnosis. Ficoll-Paque density gradient centrifugation was used to isolate PBMCs from approximately 11 ml of fresh peripheral blood. Trizol reagent was used to extract the total RNA, and its quality was then checked on an Agilent 2100 Bioanalyzer.

This entry comes from a study of Graves' ophthalmopathy and Graves' hyperthyroidism (dated by TCRdb to the late 2010s). Concerning the study at large: Peripheral blood was collected at initial diagnosis, prior to any treatment. Once sampling was done, hyperthyroidism patients were given methimazole at a starting dose of 30 mg daily, while ophthalmopathy patients were given high-dose intravenous methylprednisolone. The independent validation cohort included approximately 19 hyperthyroidism patients plus 17 patients who later progressed from hyperthyroidism to ophthalmopathy. The 100 or so discovery patients were randomly divided into training and test sets at a 7:3 ratio. To explore V-J signatures that separate ophthalmopathy from hyperthyroidism, a discovery set of 100 patients was enrolled, consisting of 40 to 45 with ophthalmopathy and roughly 57 with stable hyperthyroidism. In five or six hyperthyroidism patients, the T-cell repertoire of thyroid tissue was compared with the T-cell repertoire of blood. In total, 135 blood samples were TCR-sequenced: 43 ophthalmopathy, 75 hyperthyroidism and some 17 hyperthyroidism-to-ophthalmopathy patients. The study used signatures of the TCR beta repertoire to tell Graves' ophthalmopathy apart from Graves' hyperthyroidism and to predict which patients would progress to ophthalmopathy. What the work shows at the level of the full study, not this receptor alone: No statistical method was used to predetermine the sample size, and group allocation was not hidden from the investigators. In validation, the model predicted ophthalmopathy progression with more than 70% sensitivity and less than 80% specificity; 12 predicted patients were CT-confirmed with GO in a median of approximately 6.2 months. The 13-signature model separated ophthalmopathy from stable hyperthyroidism with about 86% sensitivity and less than 83% specificity in cross-validation, and 80%/75% in the test set. Among expanded thyroid clonotypes with frequency above 0.001, most also showed up in blood, which suggests that blood repertoires may reflect the thyroid immune response.

For repertoire sequencing, the TCR beta CDR3 regions were amplified from RNA transcripts. HTBI primers and the Qiagen OneStep RT-PCR kit were used in a first-round RT-PCR, which was followed by a second-round multiplex PCR, size selection and purification. Libraries were sequenced on an Illumina HiSeq2000 using paired-end 100 bp reads. Per the original workflow: SOAPnuke was used for read processing, and reads with adapters, uncalled bases, a mean Phred below 15, or no exact constant-primer or identifier match were discarded. COPE v1.2.5 was used to merge the high-quality paired reads. Each unique nucleotide sequence was treated as a clonotype, and MiTCR v1.1 was used to align the clonotypes to the IMGT TRB V, D and J references. Only V-J combinations with frequency above 0.0001 were analysed, covering over 99% of repertoires. For each V-J combination, a TCR clonal expansion and chaos score was defined as the ratio of F50 clonal expansion to chaos observed in the TCRdist matrix. Features were reduced by Welch's t-statistics and random forest to about a dozen V-J combinations, which fed a naive Bayes classifier. The similarity between thyroid and blood repertoires was quantified using the Morisita-Horn index. TCRdb reworked the public reads: Q25 trimming with fastp, MiXCR clone assembly, productive beta chains retained. Identical CDR3 proteins give one entry, which carries the most common genes and DNA. None of the V and J calls come from the authors' own analysis; TCRdb made them. The table for this sample lists roughly 410,000 distinct CDR3 sequences; 15% of them were counted only once. The biggest ten clones account for roughly 7% of the sample.

The TCR sequence derives from a woman in her late teens or twenties with stable Graves' hyperthyroidism. Donor details come from another sample of the same person, matched by shared clones. What was sequenced was peripheral blood. This receptor chain uses TRBV14 and TRBJ1-5; the D gene is not confidently resolved. The DNA sequence reads TGTGCCAGCAGCCAGCCTGGAGATCAGCCCCAGCATTTT. This translates into CASSQPGDQPQHF.